Each of the 21 T cell receptor beta chains below was sequenced from the same sample in a study of post-analysis software for immune sequencing data. Findings and caveats of the study: In patients, roughly 5 TRBV segments were more frequent than in controls, with TRBV5-6, TRBV5-1 and TRBV20-1 among them.

Unique molecular identifiers had been added to the TCR beta cDNA libraries. TCRdb fed the PCR reads into MiXCR, producing one record per CDR3 protein. The sample lists 750,000 to 900,000 distinct CDR3 sequences; around 42% were seen once. Their antigens are not known. Sequenced: blood. These TCRs come from a girl aged 10 to 17 with multiple sclerosis.

The chain couples TRBV9 to TRBJ2-4; D is possibly TRBD1 (6 bases). V was pared by 4 bases and J by 5 bases, with 13 bases between. Germline lookup yields CDR1 SGDLS and CDR2 YYNGEE. This CDR3 comprises 14 residues. In nucleotides, the CDR3 is TGTGCCAGCAGCCCACAGGGCAGGGAAAACATTCAGTACTTC. It yields the protein CASSPQGRENIQYF.

J is TRBJ2-4 and V is TRBV11-2, with TRBD2 identical over 11 bases. The CDR3 has 22 amino acids. Trimming cost V 2 bases and J 0 bases; bases outside gene matches: 18. Germline V gene lookup returns CDR1 SGHAT and CDR2 FQNNGV. CDR3 sequence (DNA): TGTGCCAGCAGCTTATTTTCCCTAGCGGGAGGCGTATCGTTAGGAGCCAAAAACATTCAGTACTTC. This encodes CASSLFSLAGGVSLGAKNIQYF.

The genes are TRBV18 and TRBJ1-6, with 7 bases fitting TRBD1. Germline CDR1 and CDR2: KGHSH and LQKENI. V gave up 1 base and J gave up 6 bases; unmatched junction bases: 3. The CDR3 is 15 residues long. In DNA, the CDR3 is TGTGCCAGCTCACCACGTCCAGGGGGTAATTCACCCCTCCACTTT. This translates into CASSPRPGGNSPLHF. Supplemented by reference TRBV18 and TRBJ1-6, the full variable domain reads NAGVMQNPRHLVRRRGQEARLRCSPMKGHSHVYWYRQLPEEGLKFMVYLQKENIIDESGMPKERFSAEFPKEGPSILRIQQVVRGDSAAYFCASSPRPGGNSPLHFGNGTRLTVT.

The rearrangement uses TRBV15 and TRBJ2-3; a possible D gene is TRBD2 (5 bases). V gave up 0 bases and J gave up 6 bases, with 13 bases separating them. There are 15 residues in the CDR3. Germline V lookup: CDR1 LNHNV, CDR2 YYDKDF (reference sequence). The CDR3 coding sequence is TGTGCCACCAGCAGAGATAGCGCCGGGATGGATACGCAGTATTTT. It is translated as CATSRDSAGMDTQYF.

This clonotype was detected only a few times. The V and J genes are TRBV6-1 and TRBJ2-5; the D call may be TRBD1 or TRBD2 (5 bases each). The length of the CDR3 is 22 residues. V was clipped by 0 bases and J by 11 bases, with 40 bases between them. The germline gives CDR1 MNHNS, CDR2 SASEGT. CDR3 sequence: CASSEALHWGTFIDRGHNEQYF. In DNA form, the CDR3 reads TGTGCCAGCAGTGAAGCGCTTCATTGGGGGACCTTTATTGACCGCGGACACAATGAGCAGTACTTC.

The V gene is TRBV20-1, the J gene TRBJ2-3; D ambiguous. The germline CDR1 and CDR2 sequences are DFQATT and SNEGSKA (reference sequence). The CDR3 extends over 13 amino acids. V was trimmed by 7 bases and J by 2 bases, leaving 13 bases between them. CDR3 nucleotide sequence: TGCAGTGGGGGTCGGGTTTCCACAGATACGCAGTATTTT. Its translation: CSGGRVSTDTQYF.

This chain joins TRBV5-1 and TRBJ2-7; no reliable D call. The CDR3 loop spans 14 amino acids. Germline loops: CDR1 SGHRS, CDR2 YFSETQ. V dropped 0 bases and J dropped 5 bases, with 12 bases sitting between them. CDR3 loop: CASSLDGPRNEQYF. As DNA, the CDR3 is TGCGCCAGCAGCTTGGACGGGCCGAGAAACGAGCAGTACTTC.

The chain combines TRBV28 with TRBJ1-2, with D possibly TRBD1 on 5 matching bases. Germline V gives CDR1 MDHEN, CDR2 SYDVKM. The CDR3 runs 14 residues. V was shortened by 3 bases and J by 13 bases, with 21 bases between the two germline ends. DNA of the CDR3: TGTGCCAGCAGTTTGGCTTGGGGAGGGGCCGGTAGCACCTTC. Translated: CASSLAWGGAGSTF.

V and J are TRBV28 and TRBJ2-7; 7 bases line up with TRBD1. The CDR3 is made up of 14 amino acids. Germline CDR1 is MDHEN and CDR2 is SYDVKM. J lost 5 bases, V lost 7 bases, and 11 bases had no gene match. The chain's CDR3 is CASMFTGVRDEQYF. In nucleotides, the CDR3 is TGTGCCAGCATGTTTACAGGGGTCCGCGACGAGCAGTACTTC.

A remark on this clonotype: A much larger clonotype is one base distant, so this may be a read error. This chain joins TRBV12-3 or TRBV12-4 and TRBJ2-7; D gene ambiguous. The end of the DNA fits TRBJ2-5 better, so the J call may be wrong. The CDR3 runs to 14 residues. In DNA form, the CDR3 reads TGTACCAGCAGTTTTTCTTCTAGTAAAGAGACCCAGTACTTC. This codes for CTSSFSSSKETQYF.

Written as DNA, the CDR3 is TGTGCCAGCAGCCCCCGGGAGGAAGATACGCAGTATTTT. Translated: CASSPREEDTQYF. The chain combines TRBV11-3 with TRBJ2-3; 7 positions agree with TRBD2. The junction had 4 bases not matched to a gene; V was cut back by 5 bases and J by 5 bases. CDR1 and CDR2 (germline): SGHNT, YENEEA. This CDR3 region has 13 residues.

The chain carries TRBV20-1 and TRBJ1-5; perhaps TRBD1 as D (6 bases). Germline CDR1 DFQATT, CDR2 SNEGSKA (reference sequence). V gave up 1 base and J gave up 4 bases, with 11 bases separating them. The CDR3 is 14 amino acids. The chain's CDR3 is CSARVRGWNQPQHF. The DNA for the CDR3 is TGCAGTGCTAGAGTAAGGGGGTGGAATCAGCCCCAGCATTTT.

The CDR3 loop is CATSDLAGAGDEQFF. The CDR3 nucleotides read TGTGCCACCAGTGATTTAGCGGGAGCGGGCGATGAGCAGTTCTTC. V and J are TRBV24-1 and TRBJ2-1; TRBD2 matches 8 bases. Trimming took 1 base from V and 8 from J; bases not matched to a gene: 6. The CDR3 is 15 residues long. In germline, CDR1 is KGHDR, CDR2 SFDVKD.

This clonotype appeared once. V and J are TRBV5-6 and TRBJ1-5, with no clear D. This CDR3 contains 15 residues. The germline CDR1 and CDR2 sequences are SGHDT and YYEEEE. Between the trimmed V and J ends, which lost 4 bases and 2 bases, there was a span of 13 bases. This CDR3 is CASSLGSAGNQPQHF. DNA for the CDR3: TGTGCCAGCAGCCTCGGCTCCGCCGGCAATCAGCCCCAGCATTTT. Supplemented by reference TRBV5-6 and TRBJ1-5, the full variable domain reads DAGVTQSPTHLIKTRGQQVTLRCSPKSGHDTVSWYQQALGQGPQFIFQYYEEEERQRGNFPDRFSGHQFPNYSSELNVNALLLGDSALYLCASSLGSAGNQPQHFGDGTRLSIL.

The chain recombines TRBV7-2 with TRBJ2-7; D is ambiguous. V dropped 3 bases and J dropped 3 bases, with 12 bases sitting between them. The CDR3 is 14 amino acids. Germline CDR1 and CDR2: SGHTA and FQGNSA. The CDR3 coding sequence is TGTGCCAGCAGCTTGTACCCCCATAACTACGAGCAGTACTTC. As protein: CASSLYPHNYEQYF.

This clonotype turned up a few times. The chain carries TRBV6-1 and TRBJ1-6, with D possibly being TRBD1 (6 bases). Germline V CDR1 and CDR2: MNHNS, SASEGT. V dropped 0 bases and J dropped 7 bases, with 13 bases sitting between them. This CDR3 is 16 amino acids long. This CDR3 reads CASSEAWGAGNSPLHF. DNA of the CDR3: TGTGCCAGCAGTGAAGCCTGGGGGGCCGGGAATTCACCCCTCCACTTT.

Only a few counts were recorded for this clonotype. The gene calls are TRBV29-1 and TRBJ1-1; tentatively, D is TRBD1 (5 bases). The CDR3 runs 14 residues. Germline CDR1 and CDR2: SQVTM and ANQGSEA. V was shortened by 7 bases and J by 3 bases, with 18 bases between the two germline ends. The CDR3 loop is CSALGGLGYTEAFF. DNA for the CDR3: TGCAGCGCCCTGGGGGGACTTGGCTACACTGAAGCTTTCTTT.

The chain uses TRBV29-1 and TRBJ2-2, with TRBD1 matching over 8 bases. Trimming removed 6 bases from V and 1 base from J; junction bases left unmatched: 4. The length of the CDR3 is 14 residues. The germline V gene encodes CDR1 SQVTM and CDR2 ANQGSEA. The CDR3 spells CSVDDRGNTGELFF. CDR3 nucleotide sequence: TGCAGCGTCGACGACAGGGGGAACACCGGGGAGCTGTTTTTT.

Points on this clonotype: Sequence at one end of the junction differs from germline and may be a read error. V and J are TRBV7-8 and TRBJ2-1, with unresolved D. The CDR3 is 13 amino acids. Germline V lookup: CDR1 SGHVS, CDR2 FQNEAQ. The CDR3 is CASSHRTYNEQIF. CDR3 DNA: TGTGCCAGCAGCCATCGAACCTACAATGAGCAGATCTTC. Looking up the rest from reference TRBV7-8 and TRBJ2-1 gives the full variable domain: GAGVSQSPRYKVAKRGQDVALRCDPISGHVSLFWYQQALGQGPEFLTYFQNEAQLDKSGLPSDRFFAERPEGSVSTLKIQRTQQEDSAVYLCASSHRTYNEQIFGPGTRLTVL.

The chain combines TRBV6-5 with TRBJ1-2; unclear D gene. Trimming removed 0 bases at V and 5 bases at J, with 13 bases between. CDR3 length equals 15 residues. The germline V gene has CDR1 MNHEY and CDR2 SVGAGI. In nucleotides, the CDR3 is TGTGCCAGCAGTTACTCAGGTCTGGCAGAGTATGGCTACACCTTC. Protein product: CASSYSGLAEYGYTF.

The gene calls are TRBV5-1 and TRBJ2-1; D remains unclear. Trimming took 4 bases from V and 0 from J, leaving 11 bases between them. Looked up from germline, CDR1 is SGHRS and CDR2 is YFSETQ. The length of the CDR3 is 15 residues. The CDR3 protein is CASSPEPSSYNEQFF. In DNA, the CDR3 is TGCGCCAGCAGCCCGGAGCCAAGCTCCTACAATGAGCAGTTCTTC.